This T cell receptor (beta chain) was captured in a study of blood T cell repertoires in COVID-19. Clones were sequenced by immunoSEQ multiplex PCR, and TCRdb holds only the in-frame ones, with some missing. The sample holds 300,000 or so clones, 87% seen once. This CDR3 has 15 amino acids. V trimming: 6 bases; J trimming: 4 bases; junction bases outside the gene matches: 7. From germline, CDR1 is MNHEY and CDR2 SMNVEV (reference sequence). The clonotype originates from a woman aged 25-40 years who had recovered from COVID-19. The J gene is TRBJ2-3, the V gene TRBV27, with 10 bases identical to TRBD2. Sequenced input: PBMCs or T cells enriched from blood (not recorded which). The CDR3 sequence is CASRLTSGAPDTQYF. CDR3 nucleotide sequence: TGTGCCAGCAGGCTTACTAGCGGGGCGCCAGATACGCAGTATTTT.